The clone carrying this T cell receptor (beta chain) was counted a single time. The data originate from a study of blood T cell repertoires in COVID-19. The wider study: The United States, Italy and Spain provided the acute and convalescent COVID-19 samples. PBMCs, B-cell-depleted T cells, or T cells provided the cDNA or gDNA that made up the material.

In the study's own analysis: Researchers report that nucleated cell counts were estimated from reference gene primer amplification. Some clones are missing from TCRdb's copy, which holds only in-frame ones; the method was immunoSEQ multiplex PCR. The V and J calls and clone size come from that table; D and trimming were worked out from the DNA. The table records over 85,000 clones, around 79% of them present only once. The V and J ends lost 6 bases and 1 base, in that order; junction bases with no gene match: 8. CDR3 length: 15 amino acids. CDR1 and CDR2 (germline): LNHDA, SQIVND (reference sequence).

This clonotype originated in a human donor in a cohort sampled during active COVID-19. V is TRBV19 and J is TRBJ2-7; 8 bases align to TRBD1. The sequencing input was peripheral blood. The CDR3 region has the DNA TGTGCCAGTAGGACAGGGGCCGCTTCTTCCTACGAGCAGTACTTC. Protein: CASRTGAASSYEQYF.